This note documents a single T cell receptor (beta chain) sequence. The CDR3 covers 12 residues. The V gene end was trimmed by 7 bases and the J gene end by 7 bases; junction bases not matched to a gene: 3. Germline V gene sequence: CDR1 LNHDA, CDR2 SQIVND (reference sequence). Per the original methods: By means of reference gene primer amplification, nucleated cell counts were estimated. Sequencing used immunoSEQ multiplex PCR; TCRdb keeps in-frame clones, though not all of them. V, J and clone size are those of that table, while D and trimming were read from the DNA. The sample holds 150,000 or so clones, roughly three quarters seen once. This sample is drawn from a study of blood T cell repertoires in COVID-19. Study overall: PBMCs, B-cell-depleted T cells, or T cells provided the cDNA or gDNA that made up the material.

Material for sequencing was peripheral blood. The J gene is TRBJ2-1, the V gene TRBV19, with 8 bases matching TRBD2. This TCR came from a woman in her 70s with COVID-19, enrolled during active disease. DNA of the CDR3: TGTGCCAGTACGGGCGGGGGGAATGAGCAGTTCTTC. The encoded protein is CASTGGGNEQFF.